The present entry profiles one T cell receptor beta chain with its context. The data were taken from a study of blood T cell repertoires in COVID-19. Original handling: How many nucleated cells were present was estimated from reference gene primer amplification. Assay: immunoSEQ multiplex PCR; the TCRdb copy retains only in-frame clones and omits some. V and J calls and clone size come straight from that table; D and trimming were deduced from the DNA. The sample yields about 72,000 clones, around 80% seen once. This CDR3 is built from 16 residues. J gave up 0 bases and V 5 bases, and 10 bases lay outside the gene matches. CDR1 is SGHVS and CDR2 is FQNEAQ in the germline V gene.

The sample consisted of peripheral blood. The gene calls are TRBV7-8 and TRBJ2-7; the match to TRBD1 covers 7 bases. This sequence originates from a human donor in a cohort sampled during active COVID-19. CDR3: CASSQRQGQFSYEQYF. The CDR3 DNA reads TGTGCCAGCAGCCAACGACAGGGTCAGTTCTCCTACGAGCAGTACTTC.